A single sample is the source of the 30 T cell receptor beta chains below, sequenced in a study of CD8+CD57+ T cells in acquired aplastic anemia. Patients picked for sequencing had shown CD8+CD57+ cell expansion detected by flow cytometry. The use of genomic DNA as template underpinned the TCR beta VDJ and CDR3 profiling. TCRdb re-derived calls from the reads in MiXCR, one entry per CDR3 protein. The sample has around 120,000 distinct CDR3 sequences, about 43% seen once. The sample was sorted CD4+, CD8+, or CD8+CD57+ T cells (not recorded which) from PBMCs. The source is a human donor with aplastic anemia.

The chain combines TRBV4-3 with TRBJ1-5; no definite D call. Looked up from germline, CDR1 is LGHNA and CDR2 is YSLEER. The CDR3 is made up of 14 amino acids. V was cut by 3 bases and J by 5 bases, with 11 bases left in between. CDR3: CASSHALGDQPQHF. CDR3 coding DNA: TGCGCCAGCAGCCATGCTCTTGGGGATCAGCCCCAGCATTTT.

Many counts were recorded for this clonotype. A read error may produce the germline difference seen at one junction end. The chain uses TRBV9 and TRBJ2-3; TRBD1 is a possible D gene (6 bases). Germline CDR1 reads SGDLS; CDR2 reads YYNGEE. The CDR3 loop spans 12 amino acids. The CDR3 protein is CASSLRTETQYF. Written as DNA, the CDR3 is TGTGCCAGCAGCCTCCGGACAGAAACGCAGTATTTT.

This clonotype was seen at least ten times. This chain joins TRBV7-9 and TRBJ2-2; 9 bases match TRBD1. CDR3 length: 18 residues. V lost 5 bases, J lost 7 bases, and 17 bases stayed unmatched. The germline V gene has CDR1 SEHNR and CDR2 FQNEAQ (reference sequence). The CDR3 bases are TGTGCCAGCAGCCCTCATGCCCCCCGGGACAGGGATAACGGGGAGCTGTTTTTT. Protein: CASSPHAPRDRDNGELFF. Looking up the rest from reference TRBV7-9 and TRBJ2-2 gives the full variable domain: DTGVSQNPRHKITKRGQNVTFRCDPISEHNRLYWYRQTLGQGPEFLTYFQNEAQLEKSRLLSDRFSAERPKGSFSTLEIQRTEQGDSAMYLCASSPHAPRDRDNGELFFGEGSRLTVL.

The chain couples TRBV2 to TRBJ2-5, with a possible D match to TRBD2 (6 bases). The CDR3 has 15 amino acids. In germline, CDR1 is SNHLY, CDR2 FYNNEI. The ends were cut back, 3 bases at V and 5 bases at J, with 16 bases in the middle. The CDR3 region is CASSDGGMGSETQYF. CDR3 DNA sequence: TGTGCCAGCAGTGACGGGGGAATGGGCTCGGAGACCCAGTACTTC.

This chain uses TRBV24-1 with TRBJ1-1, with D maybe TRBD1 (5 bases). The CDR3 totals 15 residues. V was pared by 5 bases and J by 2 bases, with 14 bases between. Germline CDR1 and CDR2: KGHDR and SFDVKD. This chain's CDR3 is CATSGTKGPNTEAFF. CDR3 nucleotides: TGTGCCACCAGTGGGACCAAGGGACCTAACACTGAAGCTTTCTTT.

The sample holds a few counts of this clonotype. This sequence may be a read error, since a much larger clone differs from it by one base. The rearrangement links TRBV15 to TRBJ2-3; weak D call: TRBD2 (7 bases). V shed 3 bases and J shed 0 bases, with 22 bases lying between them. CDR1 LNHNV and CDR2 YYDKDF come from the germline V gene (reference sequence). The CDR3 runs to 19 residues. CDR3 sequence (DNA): TGTGCCACCAGCAGGGGGGGGAACTTACGGAGGGGGAGCACAGATACGCAGTATTTT. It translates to CATSRGGNLRRGSTDTQYF.

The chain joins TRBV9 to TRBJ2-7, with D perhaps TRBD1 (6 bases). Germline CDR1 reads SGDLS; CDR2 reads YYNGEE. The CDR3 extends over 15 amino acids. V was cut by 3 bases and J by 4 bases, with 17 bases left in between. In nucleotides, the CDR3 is TGTGCCAGCAGCGAGGAAACAGGGACGGGATACGAGCAGTACTTC. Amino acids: CASSEETGTGYEQYF.

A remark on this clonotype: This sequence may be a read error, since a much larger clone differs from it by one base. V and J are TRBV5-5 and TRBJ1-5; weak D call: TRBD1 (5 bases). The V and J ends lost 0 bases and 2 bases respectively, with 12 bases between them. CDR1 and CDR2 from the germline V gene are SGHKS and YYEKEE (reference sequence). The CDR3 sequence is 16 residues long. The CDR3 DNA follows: TGTGCCAGCAGCTTGGATGGGGGTTTGGGCAATCAGCCCCAGCATTTT. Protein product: CASSLDGGLGNQPQHF.

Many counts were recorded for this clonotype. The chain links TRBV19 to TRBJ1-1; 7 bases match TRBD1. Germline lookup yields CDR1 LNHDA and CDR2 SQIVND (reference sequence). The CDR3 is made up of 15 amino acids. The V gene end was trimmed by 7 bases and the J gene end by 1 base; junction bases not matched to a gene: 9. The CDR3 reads CASMTGRGTNTEAFF. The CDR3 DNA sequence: TGTGCCAGTATGACAGGGCGAGGGACGAACACTGAAGCTTTCTTT.

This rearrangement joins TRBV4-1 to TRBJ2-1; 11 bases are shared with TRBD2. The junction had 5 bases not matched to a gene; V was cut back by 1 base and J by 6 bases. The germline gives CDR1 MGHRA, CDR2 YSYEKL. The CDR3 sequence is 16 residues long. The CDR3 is CASSQVSGGASNEQFF. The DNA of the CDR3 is TGCGCCAGCAGCCAAGTTAGCGGGGGGGCCTCCAATGAGCAGTTCTTC.

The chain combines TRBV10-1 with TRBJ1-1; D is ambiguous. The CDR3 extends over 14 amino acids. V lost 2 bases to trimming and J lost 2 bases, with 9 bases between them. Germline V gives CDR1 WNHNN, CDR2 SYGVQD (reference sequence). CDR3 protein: CASSERGTNTEAFF. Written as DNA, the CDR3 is TGCGCCAGCAGTGAGCGCGGCACCAACACTGAAGCTTTCTTT.

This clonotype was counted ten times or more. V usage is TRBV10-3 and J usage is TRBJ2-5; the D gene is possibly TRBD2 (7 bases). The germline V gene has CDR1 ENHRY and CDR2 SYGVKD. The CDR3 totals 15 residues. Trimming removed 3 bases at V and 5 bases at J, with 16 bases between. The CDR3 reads CAISERRAGAETQYF. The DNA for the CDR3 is TGTGCCATCAGTGAACGAAGGGCGGGGGCGGAGACCCAGTACTTC.

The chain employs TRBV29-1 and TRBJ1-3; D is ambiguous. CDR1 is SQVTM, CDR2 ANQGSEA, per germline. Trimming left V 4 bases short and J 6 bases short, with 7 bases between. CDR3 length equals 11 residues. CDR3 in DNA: TGCAGCGTTGCCCACTTAAACACCATATATTTT. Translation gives CSVAHLNTIYF.

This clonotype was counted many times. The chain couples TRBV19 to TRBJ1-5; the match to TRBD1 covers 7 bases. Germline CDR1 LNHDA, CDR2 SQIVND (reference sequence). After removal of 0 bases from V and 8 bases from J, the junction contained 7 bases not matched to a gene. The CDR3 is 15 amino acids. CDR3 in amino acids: CASSIEPTGSKPQHF. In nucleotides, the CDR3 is TGTGCCAGTAGTATAGAGCCGACAGGGAGTAAGCCCCAGCATTTT.

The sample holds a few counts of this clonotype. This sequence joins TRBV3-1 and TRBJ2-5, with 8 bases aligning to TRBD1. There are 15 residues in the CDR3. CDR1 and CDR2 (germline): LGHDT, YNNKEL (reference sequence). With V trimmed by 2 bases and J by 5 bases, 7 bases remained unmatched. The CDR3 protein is CASSQKDRAWETQYF. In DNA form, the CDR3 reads TGTGCCAGCAGCCAAAAGGACAGGGCATGGGAGACCCAGTACTTC.

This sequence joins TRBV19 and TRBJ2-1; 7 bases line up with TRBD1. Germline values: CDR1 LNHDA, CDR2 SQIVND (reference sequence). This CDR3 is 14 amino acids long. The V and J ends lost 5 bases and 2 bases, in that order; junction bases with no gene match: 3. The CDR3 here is CASSVGTAYNEQFF. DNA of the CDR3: TGTGCCAGTAGTGTGGGGACAGCCTACAATGAGCAGTTCTTC.

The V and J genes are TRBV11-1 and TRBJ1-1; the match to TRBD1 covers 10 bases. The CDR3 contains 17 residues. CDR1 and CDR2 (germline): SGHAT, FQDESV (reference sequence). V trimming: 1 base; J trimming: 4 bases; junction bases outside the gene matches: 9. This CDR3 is CASSLDWTGGSSTEAFF. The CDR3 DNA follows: TGTGCCAGCAGCTTAGATTGGACAGGGGGATCGAGCACTGAAGCTTTCTTT. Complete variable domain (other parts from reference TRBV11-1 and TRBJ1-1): EAEVAQSPRYKITEKSQAVAFWCDPISGHATLYWYRQILGQGPELLVQFQDESVVDDSQLPKDRFSAERLKGVDSTLKIQPAELGDSAMYLCASSLDWTGGSSTEAFFGQGTRLTVV.

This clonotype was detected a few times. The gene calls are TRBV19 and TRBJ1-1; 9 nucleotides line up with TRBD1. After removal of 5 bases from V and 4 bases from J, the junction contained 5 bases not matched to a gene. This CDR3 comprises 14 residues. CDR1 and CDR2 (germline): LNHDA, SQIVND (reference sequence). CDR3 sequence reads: CASSAGQGFTEAFF. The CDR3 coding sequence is TGTGCCAGTAGTGCGGGACAGGGATTCACTGAAGCTTTCTTT. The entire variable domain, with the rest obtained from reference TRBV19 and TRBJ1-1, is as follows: DGGITQSPKYLFRKEGQNVTLSCEQNLNHDAMYWYRQDPGQGLRLIYYSQIVNDFQKGDIAEGYSVSREKKESFPLTVTSAQKNPTAFYLCASSAGQGFTEAFFGQGTRLTVV.

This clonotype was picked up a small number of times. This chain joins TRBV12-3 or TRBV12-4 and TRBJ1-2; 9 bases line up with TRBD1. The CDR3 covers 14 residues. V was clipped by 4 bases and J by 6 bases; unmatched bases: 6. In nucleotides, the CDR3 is TGTGCCAGCAGTTACCGGACAGGGGACAATGGCTACACCTTC. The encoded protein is CASSYRTGDNGYTF.

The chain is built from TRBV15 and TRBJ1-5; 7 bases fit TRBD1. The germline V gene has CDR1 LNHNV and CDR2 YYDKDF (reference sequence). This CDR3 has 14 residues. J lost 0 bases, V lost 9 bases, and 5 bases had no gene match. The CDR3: CATQTGNSNQPQHF. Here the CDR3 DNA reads TGTGCCACTCAGACAGGGAATAGCAATCAGCCCCAGCATTTT.

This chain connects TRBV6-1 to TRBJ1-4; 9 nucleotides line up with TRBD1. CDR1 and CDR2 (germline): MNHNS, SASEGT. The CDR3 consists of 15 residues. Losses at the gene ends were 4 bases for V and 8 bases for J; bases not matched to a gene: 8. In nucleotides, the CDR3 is TGTGCCAGCAGTGGGGACAGGGTATCGGGAGAAAAACTGTTTTTT. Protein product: CASSGDRVSGEKLFF.

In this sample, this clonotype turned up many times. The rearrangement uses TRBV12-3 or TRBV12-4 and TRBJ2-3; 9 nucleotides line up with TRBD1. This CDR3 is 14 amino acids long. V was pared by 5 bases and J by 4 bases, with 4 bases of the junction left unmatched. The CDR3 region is CASSETGGADTQYF. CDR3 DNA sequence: TGTGCCAGCAGTGAAACAGGGGGCGCAGATACGCAGTATTTT.

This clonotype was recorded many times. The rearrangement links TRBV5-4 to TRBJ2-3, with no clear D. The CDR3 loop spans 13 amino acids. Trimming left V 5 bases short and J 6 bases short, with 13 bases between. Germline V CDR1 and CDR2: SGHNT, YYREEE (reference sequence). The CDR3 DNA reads TGTGCCAGCAGTCAGACTCCAGTGGATACGCAGTATTTT. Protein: CASSQTPVDTQYF. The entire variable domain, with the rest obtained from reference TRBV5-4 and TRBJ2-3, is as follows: ETGVTQSPTHLIKTRGQQVTLRCSSQSGHNTVSWYQQALGQGPQFIFQYYREEENGRGNFPPRFSGLQFPNYSSELNVNALELDDSALYLCASSQTPVDTQYFGPGTRLTVL.

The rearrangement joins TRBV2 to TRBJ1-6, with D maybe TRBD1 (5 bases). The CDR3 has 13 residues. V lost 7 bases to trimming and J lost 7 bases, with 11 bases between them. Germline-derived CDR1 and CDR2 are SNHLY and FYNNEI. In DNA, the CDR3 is TGTGCCAGCATGTTCGGGGGGAATTCACCCCTCCACTTT. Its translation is CASMFGGNSPLHF.

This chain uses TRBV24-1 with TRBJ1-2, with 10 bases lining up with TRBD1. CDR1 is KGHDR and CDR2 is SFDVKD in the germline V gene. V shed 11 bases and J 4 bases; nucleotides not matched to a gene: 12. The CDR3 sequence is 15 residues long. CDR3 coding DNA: TGTGCCAGCAGCAGGGACAGGGGAGGTTCCTATGGCTACACCTTC. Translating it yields CASSRDRGGSYGYTF.

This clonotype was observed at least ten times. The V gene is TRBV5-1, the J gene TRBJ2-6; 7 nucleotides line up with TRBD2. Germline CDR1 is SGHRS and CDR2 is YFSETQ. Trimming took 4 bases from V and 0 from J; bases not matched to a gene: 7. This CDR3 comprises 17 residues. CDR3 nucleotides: TGCGCCAGCAGCGAGGAGCGGGGCCGCTCTGGGGCCAACGTCCTGACTTTC. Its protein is CASSEERGRSGANVLTF.

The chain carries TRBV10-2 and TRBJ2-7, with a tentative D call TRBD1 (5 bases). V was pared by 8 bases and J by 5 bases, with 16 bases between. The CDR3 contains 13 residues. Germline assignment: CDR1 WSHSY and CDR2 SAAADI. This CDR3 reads CASRNQGSHEQYF. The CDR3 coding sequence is TGCGCCAGCCGCAATCAGGGTTCCCACGAGCAGTACTTC.

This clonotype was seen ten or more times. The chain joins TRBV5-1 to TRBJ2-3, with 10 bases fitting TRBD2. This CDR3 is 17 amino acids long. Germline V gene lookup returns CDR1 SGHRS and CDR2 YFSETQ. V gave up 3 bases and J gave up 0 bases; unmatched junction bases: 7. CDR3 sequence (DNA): TGCGCCAGCAGCTCACTTACTAGCGGGATAAGCACAGATACGCAGTATTTT. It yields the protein CASSSLTSGISTDTQYF.

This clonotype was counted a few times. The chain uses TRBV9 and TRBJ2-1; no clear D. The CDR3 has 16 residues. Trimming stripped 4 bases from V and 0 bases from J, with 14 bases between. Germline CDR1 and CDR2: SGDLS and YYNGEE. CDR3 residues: CASSPFPLCSYNEQFF. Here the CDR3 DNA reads TGTGCCAGCAGCCCCTTCCCACTGTGCTCCTACAATGAGCAGTTCTTC. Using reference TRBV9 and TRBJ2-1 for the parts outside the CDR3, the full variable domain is DSGVTQTPKHLITATGQRVTLRCSPRSGDLSVYWYQQSLDQGLQFLIQYYNGEERAKGNILERFSAQQFPDLHSELNLSSLELGDSALYFCASSPFPLCSYNEQFFGPGTRLTVL.

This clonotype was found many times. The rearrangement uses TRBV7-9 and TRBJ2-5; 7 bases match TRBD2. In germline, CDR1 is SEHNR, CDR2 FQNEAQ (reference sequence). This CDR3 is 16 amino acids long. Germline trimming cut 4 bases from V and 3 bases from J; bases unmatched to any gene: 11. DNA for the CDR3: TGTGCCAGCAGCTCTCCCGTGGGGGGGTTAGAAGAGACCCAGTACTTC. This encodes CASSSPVGGLEETQYF.